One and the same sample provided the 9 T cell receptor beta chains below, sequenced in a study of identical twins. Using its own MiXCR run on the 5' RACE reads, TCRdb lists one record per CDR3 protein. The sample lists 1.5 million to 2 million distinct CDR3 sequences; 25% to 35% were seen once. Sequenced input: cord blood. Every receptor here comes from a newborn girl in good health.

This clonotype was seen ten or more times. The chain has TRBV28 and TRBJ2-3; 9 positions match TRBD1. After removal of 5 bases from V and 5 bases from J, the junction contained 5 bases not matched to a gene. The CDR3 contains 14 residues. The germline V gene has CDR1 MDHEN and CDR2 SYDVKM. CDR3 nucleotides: TGTGCCAGCAGTCAGGACAGGGGAGGAGATACGCAGTATTTT. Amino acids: CASSQDRGGDTQYF. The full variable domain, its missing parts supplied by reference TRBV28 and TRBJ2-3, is DVKVTQSSRYLVKRTGEKVFLECVQDMDHENMFWYRQDPGLGLRLIYFSYDVKMKEKGDIPEGYSVSREKKERFSLILESASTNQTSMYLCASSQDRGGDTQYFGPGTRLTVL.

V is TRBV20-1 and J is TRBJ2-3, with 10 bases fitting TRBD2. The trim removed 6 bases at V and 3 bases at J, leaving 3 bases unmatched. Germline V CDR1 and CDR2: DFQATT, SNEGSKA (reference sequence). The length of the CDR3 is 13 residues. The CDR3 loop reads CSAMGLATDTQYF. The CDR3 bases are TGCAGTGCCATGGGACTAGCGACAGATACGCAGTATTTT.

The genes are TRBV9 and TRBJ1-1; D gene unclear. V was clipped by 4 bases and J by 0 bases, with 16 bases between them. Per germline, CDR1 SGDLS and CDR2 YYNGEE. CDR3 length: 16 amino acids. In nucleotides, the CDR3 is TGTGCCAGCAGCCCTCTGACGGCTAGCCTGAACACTGAAGCTTTCTTT. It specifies CASSPLTASLNTEAFF.

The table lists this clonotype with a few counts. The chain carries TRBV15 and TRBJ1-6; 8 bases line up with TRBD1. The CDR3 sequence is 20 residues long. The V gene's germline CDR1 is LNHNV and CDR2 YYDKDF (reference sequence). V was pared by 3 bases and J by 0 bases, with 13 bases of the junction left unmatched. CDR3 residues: CATSRDRATLLSSYNSPLHF. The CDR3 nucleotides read TGTGCCACCAGCAGGGACAGGGCTACTCTTCTTAGCTCCTATAATTCACCCCTCCACTTT. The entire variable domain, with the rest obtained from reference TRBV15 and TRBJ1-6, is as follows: DAMVIQNPRYQVTQFGKPVTLSCSQTLNHNVMYWYQQKSSQAPKLLFHYYDKDFNNEADTPDNFQSRRPNTSFCFLDIRSPGLGDTAMYLCATSRDRATLLSSYNSPLHFGNGTRLTVT.

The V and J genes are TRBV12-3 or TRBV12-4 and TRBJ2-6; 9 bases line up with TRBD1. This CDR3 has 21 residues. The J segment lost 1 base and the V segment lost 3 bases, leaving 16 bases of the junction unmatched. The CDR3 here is CASSFNGRWDRDSSGANVLTF. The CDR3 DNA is TGTGCCAGCAGTTTTAATGGTCGTTGGGACAGGGATTCTTCTGGGGCCAACGTCCTGACTTTC.

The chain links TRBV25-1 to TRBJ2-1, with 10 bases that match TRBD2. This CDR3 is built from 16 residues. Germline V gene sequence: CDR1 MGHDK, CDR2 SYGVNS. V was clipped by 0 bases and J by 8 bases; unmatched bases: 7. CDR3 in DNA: TGTGCCAGCAGTGAATACTTAGCGGGGGGTATCGATGAGCAGTTCTTC. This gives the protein CASSEYLAGGIDEQFF.

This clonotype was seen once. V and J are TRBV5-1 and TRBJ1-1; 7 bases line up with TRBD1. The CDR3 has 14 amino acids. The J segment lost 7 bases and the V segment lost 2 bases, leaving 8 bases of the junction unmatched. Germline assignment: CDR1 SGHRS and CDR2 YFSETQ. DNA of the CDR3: TGCGCCAGCAGCTTCACAGGGGCGCAGGGTGAAGCTTTCTTT. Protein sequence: CASSFTGAQGEAFF.

CDR3 nucleotides: TGTGCCAGCAGCTTAGCGCTAATCGGACGGTCCTTCGGTACGCAGTATTTT. This encodes CASSLALIGRSFGTQYF. The chain carries TRBV7-8 and TRBJ2-3; D unclear. Looked up from germline, CDR1 is SGHVS and CDR2 is FQNEAQ. This CDR3 is 17 amino acids long. Trimming left V 0 bases short and J 8 bases short, with 21 bases between.

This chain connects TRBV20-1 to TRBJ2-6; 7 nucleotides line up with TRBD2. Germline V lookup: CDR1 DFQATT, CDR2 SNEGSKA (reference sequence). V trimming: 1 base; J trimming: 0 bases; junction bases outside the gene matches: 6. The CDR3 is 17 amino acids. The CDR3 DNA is TGCAGTGCTAGAGGGCTAGCGGCCAGCTCTGGGGCCAACGTCCTGACTTTC. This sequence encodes CSARGLAASSGANVLTF.